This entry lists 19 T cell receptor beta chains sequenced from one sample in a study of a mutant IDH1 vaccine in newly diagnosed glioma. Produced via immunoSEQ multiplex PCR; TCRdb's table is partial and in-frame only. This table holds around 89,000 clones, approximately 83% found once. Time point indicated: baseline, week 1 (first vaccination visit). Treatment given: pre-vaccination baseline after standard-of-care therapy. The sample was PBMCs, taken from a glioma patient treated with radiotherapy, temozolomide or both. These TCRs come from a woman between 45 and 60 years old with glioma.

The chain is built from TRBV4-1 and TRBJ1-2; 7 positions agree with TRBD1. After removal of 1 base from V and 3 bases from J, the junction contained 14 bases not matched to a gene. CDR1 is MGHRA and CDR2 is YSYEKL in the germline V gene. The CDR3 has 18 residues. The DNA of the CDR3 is TGCGCCAGCAGCCAAGTCCTACGGGGAGGGGGCCGTGACTATGGCTACACCTTC. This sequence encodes CASSQVLRGGGRDYGYTF.

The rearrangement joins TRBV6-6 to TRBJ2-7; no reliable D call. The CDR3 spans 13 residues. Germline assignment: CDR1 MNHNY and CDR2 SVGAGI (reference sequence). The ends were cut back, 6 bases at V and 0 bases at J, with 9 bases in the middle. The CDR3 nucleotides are TGTGCCAGCAGCGACGGCAGCTCCTACGAGCAGTACTTC. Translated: CASSDGSSYEQYF.

CDR3 loop: CASSPPRPGQYEQYF. CDR3 sequence (DNA): TGCGCCAGCAGCCCACCAAGACCGGGACAGTACGAGCAGTACTTC. The chain joins TRBV5-1 to TRBJ2-7; 7 nucleotides line up with TRBD1. Germline assignment: CDR1 SGHRS and CDR2 YFSETQ. The length of the CDR3 is 15 residues. J was trimmed by 4 bases and V by 4 bases; bases with no gene match: 11.

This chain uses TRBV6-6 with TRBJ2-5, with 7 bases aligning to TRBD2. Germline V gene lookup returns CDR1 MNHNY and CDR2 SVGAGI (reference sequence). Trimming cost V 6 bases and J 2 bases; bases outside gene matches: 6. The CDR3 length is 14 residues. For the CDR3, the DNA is TGTGCCAGCAGCCGGGGGAGGGGTCAAGAGACCCAGTACTTC. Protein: CASSRGRGQETQYF.

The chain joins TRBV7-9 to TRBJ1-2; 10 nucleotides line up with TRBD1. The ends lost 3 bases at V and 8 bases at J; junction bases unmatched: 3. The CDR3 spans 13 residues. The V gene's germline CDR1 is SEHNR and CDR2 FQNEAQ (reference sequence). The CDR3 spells CASSFGTGEGYTF. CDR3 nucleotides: TGTGCCAGCAGCTTCGGGACAGGGGAAGGCTACACCTTC.

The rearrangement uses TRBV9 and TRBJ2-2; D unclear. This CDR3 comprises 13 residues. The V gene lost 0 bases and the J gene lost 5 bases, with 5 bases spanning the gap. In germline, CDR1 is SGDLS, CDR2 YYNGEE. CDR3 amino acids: CASSVGGTGELFF. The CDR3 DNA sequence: TGTGCCAGCAGCGTAGGAGGTACCGGGGAGCTGTTTTTT.

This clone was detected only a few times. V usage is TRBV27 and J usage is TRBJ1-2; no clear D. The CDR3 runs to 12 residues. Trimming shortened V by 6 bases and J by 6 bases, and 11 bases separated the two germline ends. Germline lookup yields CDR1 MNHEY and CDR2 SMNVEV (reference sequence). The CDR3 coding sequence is TGTGCCAGCAGCTCACCGATGGATGGCTACACCTTC. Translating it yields CASSSPMDGYTF.

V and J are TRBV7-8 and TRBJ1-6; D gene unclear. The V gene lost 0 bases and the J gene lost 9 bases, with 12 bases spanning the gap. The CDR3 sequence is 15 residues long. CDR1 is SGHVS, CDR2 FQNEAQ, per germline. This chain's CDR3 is CASSLAVVGGSPLHF. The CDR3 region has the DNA TGTGCCAGCAGCTTAGCGGTGGTGGGTGGTTCACCCCTCCACTTT.

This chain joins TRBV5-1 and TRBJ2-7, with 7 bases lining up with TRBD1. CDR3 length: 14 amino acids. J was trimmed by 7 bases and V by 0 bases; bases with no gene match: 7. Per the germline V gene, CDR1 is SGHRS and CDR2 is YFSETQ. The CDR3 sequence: CASSLGQGVEEQYF. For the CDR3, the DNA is TGCGCCAGCAGCTTGGGACAGGGAGTGGAAGAGCAGTACTTC.

CDR3 in amino acids: CASRRTDNSPLHF. As DNA, the CDR3 is TGTGCCAGCAGACGGACGGATAATTCACCCCTCCACTTT. This sequence joins TRBV6-5 and TRBJ1-6; D uncertain. Trimming left V 6 bases short and J 5 bases short, with 8 bases between. CDR3 size: 13 residues. Germline-derived CDR1 and CDR2 are MNHEY and SVGAGI.

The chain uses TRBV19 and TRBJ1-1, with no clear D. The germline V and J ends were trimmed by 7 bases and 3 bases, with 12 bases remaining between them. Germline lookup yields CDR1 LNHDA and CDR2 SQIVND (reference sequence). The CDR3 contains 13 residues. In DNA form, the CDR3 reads TGTGCCAGTACCTATGGTCCGGACACTGAAGCTTTCTTT. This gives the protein CASTYGPDTEAFF.

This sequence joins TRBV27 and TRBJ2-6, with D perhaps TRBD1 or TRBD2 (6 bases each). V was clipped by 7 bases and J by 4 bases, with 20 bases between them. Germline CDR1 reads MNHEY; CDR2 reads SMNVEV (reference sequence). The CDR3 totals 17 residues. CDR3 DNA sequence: TGTGCCAGCAAAGGGGGGCAGGGATGGCCCGGGGCCAACGTCCTGACTTTC. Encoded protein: CASKGGQGWPGANVLTF.

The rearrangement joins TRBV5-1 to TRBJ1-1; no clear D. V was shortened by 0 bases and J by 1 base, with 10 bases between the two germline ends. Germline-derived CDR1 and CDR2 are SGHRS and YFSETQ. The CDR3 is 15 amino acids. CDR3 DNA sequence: TGCGCCAGCAGCTTGGAAACGGGCCCGAACACTGAAGCTTTCTTT. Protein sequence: CASSLETGPNTEAFF.

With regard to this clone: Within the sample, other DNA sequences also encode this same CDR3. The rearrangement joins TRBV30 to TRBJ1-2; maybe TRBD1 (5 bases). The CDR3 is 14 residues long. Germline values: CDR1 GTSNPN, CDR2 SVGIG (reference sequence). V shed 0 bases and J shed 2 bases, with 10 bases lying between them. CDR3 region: CAWSVGGTNYGYTF. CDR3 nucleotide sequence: TGTGCCTGGAGTGTAGGAGGGACCAACTATGGCTACACCTTC.

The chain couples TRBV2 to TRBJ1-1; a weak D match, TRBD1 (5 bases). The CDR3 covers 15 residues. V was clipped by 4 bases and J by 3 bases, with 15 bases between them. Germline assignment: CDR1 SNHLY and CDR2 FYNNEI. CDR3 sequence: CASSARRGGDTEAFF. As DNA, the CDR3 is TGTGCCAGCAGTGCGCGAAGGGGAGGGGACACTGAAGCTTTCTTT.

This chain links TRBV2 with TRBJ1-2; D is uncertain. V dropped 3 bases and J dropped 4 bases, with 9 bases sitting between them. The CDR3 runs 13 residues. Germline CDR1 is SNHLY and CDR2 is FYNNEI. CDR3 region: CASSEAASYGYTF. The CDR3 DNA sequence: TGTGCCAGCAGTGAGGCGGCGAGCTATGGCTACACCTTC.

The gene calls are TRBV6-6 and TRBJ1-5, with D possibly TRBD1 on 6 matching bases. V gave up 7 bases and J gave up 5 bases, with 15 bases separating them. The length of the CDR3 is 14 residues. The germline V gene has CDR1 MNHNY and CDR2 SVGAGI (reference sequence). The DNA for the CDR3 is TGTGCCAGCACTACCGGGGGGGGCGATCAGCCCCAGCATTTT. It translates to CASTTGGGDQPQHF.

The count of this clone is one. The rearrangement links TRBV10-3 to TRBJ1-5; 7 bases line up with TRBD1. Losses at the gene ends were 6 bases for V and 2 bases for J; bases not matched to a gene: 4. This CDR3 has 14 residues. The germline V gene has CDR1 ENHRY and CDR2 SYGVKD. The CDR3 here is CAIRGTEGNQPQHF. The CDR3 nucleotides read TGTGCCATCAGGGGGACAGAAGGCAATCAGCCCCAGCATTTT.

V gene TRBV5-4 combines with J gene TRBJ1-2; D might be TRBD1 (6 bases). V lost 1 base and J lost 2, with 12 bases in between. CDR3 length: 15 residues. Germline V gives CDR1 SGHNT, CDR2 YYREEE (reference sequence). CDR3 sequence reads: CASSLFDRSNYGYTF. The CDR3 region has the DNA TGTGCCAGCAGCTTGTTTGACAGGTCCAACTATGGCTACACCTTC.